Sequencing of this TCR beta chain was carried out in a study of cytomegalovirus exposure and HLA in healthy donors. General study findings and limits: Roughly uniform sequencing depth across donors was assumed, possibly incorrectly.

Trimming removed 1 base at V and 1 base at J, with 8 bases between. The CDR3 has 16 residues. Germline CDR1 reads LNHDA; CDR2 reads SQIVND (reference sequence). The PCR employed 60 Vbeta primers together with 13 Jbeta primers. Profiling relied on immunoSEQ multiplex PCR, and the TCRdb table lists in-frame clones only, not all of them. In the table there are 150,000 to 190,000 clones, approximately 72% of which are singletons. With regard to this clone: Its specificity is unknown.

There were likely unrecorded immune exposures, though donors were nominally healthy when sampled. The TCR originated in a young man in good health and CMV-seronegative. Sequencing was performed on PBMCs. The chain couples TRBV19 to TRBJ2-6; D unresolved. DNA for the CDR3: TGTGCCAGTAGTATAGTAGTCACTTCTGGGGCCAACGTCCTGACTTTC. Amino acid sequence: CASSIVVTSGANVLTF. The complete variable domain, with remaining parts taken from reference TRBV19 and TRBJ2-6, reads DGGITQSPKYLFRKEGQNVTLSCEQNLNHDAMYWYRQDPGQGLRLIYYSQIVNDFQKGDIAEGYSVSREKKESFPLTVTSAQKNPTAFYLCASSIVVTSGANVLTFGAGSRLTVL.